This TCR beta chain is from a study of technical replicates of blood from a few donors. Repertoires were generated with immunoSEQ multiplex PCR, while TCRdb's copy carries only in-frame clones and drops some. The sample records approximately 97,000 clones, approximately 96% being singletons. The sequence came from a human donor in good health. What was sequenced was T cells isolated from PBMCs.

CDR3 protein: CATSRGHRGTDEQYF. CDR3 DNA: TGTGCCACCAGCAGAGGACACAGGGGGACTGACGAGCAGTACTTC. The chain recombines TRBV15 with TRBJ2-7; 8 bases agree with TRBD1. CDR1 and CDR2 (germline): LNHNV, YYDKDF (reference sequence). V lost 1 base, J lost 5 bases, and 7 bases stayed unmatched. This CDR3 comprises 15 residues.